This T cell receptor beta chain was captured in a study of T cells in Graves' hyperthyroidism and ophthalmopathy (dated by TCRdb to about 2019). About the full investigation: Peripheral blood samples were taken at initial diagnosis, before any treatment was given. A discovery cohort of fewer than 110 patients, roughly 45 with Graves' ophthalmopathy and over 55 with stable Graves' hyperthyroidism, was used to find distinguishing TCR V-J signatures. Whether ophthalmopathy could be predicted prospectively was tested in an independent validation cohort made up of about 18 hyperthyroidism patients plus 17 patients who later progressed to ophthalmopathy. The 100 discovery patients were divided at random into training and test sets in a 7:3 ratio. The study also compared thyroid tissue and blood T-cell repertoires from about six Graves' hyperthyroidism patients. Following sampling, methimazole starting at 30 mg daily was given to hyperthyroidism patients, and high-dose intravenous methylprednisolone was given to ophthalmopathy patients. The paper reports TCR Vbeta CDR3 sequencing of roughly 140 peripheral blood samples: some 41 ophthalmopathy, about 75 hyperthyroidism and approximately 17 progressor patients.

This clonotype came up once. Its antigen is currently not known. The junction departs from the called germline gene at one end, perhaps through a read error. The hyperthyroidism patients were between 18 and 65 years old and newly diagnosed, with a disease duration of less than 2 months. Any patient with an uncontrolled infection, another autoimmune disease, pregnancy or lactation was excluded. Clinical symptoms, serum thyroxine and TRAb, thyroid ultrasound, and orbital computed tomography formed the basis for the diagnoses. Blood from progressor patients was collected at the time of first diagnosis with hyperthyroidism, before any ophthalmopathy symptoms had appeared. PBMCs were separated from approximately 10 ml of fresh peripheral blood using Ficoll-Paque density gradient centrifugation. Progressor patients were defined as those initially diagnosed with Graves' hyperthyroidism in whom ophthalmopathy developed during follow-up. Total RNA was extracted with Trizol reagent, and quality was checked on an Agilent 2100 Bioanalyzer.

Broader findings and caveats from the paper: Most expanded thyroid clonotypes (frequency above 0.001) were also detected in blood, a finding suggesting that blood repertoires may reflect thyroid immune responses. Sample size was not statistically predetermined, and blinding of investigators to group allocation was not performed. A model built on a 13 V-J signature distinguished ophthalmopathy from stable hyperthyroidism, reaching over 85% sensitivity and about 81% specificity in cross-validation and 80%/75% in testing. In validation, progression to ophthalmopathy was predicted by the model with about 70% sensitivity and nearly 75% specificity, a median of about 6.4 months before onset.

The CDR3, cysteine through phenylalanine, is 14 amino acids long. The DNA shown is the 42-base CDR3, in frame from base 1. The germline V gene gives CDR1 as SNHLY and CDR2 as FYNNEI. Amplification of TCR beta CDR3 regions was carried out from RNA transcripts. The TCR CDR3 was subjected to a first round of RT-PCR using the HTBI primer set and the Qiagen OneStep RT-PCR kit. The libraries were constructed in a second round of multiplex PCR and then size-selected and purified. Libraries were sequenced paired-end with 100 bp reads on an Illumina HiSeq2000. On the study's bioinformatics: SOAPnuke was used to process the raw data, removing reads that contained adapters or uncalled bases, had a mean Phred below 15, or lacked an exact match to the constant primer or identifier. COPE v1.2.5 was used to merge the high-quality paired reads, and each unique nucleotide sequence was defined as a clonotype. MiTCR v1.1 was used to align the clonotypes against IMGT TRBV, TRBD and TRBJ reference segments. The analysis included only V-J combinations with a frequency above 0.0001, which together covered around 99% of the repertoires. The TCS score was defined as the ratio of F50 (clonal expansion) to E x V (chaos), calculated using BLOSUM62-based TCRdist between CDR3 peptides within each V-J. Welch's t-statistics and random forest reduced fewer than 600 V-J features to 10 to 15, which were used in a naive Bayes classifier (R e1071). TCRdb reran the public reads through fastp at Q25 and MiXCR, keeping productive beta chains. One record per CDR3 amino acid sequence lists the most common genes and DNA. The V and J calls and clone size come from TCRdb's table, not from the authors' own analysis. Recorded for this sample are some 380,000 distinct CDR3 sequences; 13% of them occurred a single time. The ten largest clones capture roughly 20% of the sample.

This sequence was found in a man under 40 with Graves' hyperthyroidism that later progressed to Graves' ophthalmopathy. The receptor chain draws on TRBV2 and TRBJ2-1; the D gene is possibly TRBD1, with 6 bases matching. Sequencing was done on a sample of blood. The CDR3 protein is CASKPGVSHNEQFF. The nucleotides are TGTGCCAGCAAGCCAGGGGTCTCCCACAATGAGCAGTTCTTC.